What follows is one T cell receptor (beta chain) and its context. Its antigen is currently not known. Base qualities are not recorded, but no much larger clone differs from it by a single base. The data were taken from a study of T cell repertoires in ileal Crohn's disease (dated by TCRdb to the late 2010s). The study in broad terms: The median duration of disease was approximately 7.9 years, and at the time of surgery around 35% of patients were active smokers. Every patient underwent surgery because of a complication, which was stricturing disease in around 60% and penetrating disease in roughly 40%. Roughly half of the patients were given postoperative therapy, with 18 on anti-TNF agents and over 9 on thiopurines. The M0 samples consisted of biopsies taken from the inflamed part of the ileum within the surgical resection specimen. Roughly 500 nanograms of biopsy DNA per sample were submitted for commercial TCRB immunosequencing. TCR repertoire analysis was performed in a few dozen Crohn's disease patients drawn from a prospective multicentre cohort. The study ran alongside a multicentre cohort designed to identify predictors of early endoscopic recurrence after ileocolonic resection. Endoscopic postoperative recurrence was defined by a Rutgeerts score above i0. A total of roughly 150 mucosal samples from around 57 patients were sequenced, collected from several sites on the surgical specimen as well as at postoperative endoscopy.

The library was built by means of the immunoSEQ multiplex PCR assay. CDR3 regions were amplified from genomic DNA by Adaptive Biotechnology using a two-step, amplification bias-controlled multiplex PCR. Primers for every V and J gene segment were used in the first PCR, and barcodes and Illumina adapters were added in the second PCR. CDR3 libraries were sequenced using an Illumina instrument. In the paper's pipeline: The analysis used both the pipelines supplied by the vendor and custom analysis of the raw data in R/Bioconductor with R version 3.3.0. Clonality, which ranges from 0 to 1, was calculated as the inverse of the normalised Shannon entropy across all productive clones. High-frequency clones were defined as the share of the repertoire occupied by the top 100 clones, with only clones passing a 95% confidence test being retained. The Simpson index measured repertoire diversity, and the Morisita-Horn index measured overlap between samples. This immuneACCESS table, as held by TCRdb, lists in-frame sequences with V and J called but not all clones. Of the missing ones, under half trace to an unresolved V gene in checked studies; the others have no known cause. That table furnishes V, J and clone size, whereas the DNA furnished D and trimming. The table for this sample lists roughly 10,000 clones; 80% to 90% of them were counted only once. Clones ranked in the top ten supply 8% to 9.5% of the sample.

Overall study outcomes, separate from this receptor: Mucosal CD4 and CD8 T cells were sorted and sequenced only in a subgroup of patients, the size of which was not stated. Higher percentages of high-frequency clones at the time of surgery were linked to endoscopic recurrence, and every patient with clonality above 26.8% (18/57) had recurrence. Patients who were active smokers at surgery had a significantly higher proportion of clonal expansions than non-smokers (roughly 24% vs 19%, p=0.02). Compared with CD4 T cells, sorted CD8 T cells contained more high-frequency clones, which suggests that the mucosal expansions were mostly CD8.

In the paper's terms, the time point label means: inflamed ileum from the surgical specimen. Adults with ileal or ileocolonic Crohn's disease for whom ileocolonic resection was indicated were considered eligible. Before DNA extraction, whole ileal mucosal biopsies were kept frozen at -80 degrees C. Genomic DNA was extracted from frozen whole biopsies with a TRizol-based method and quantified on a NanoDrop 2000 spectrophotometer. V is cut by 4 bases and J by 2 bases, and the space between the germline ends is 14 bases. From a lookup of the germline V gene, CDR1 and CDR2 are ENHRY and SYGVKD. The CDR3, from cysteine to phenylalanine, totals 15 residues. Just the 45-base CDR3 DNA is kept, in frame starting at base 1.

The V and J segments used are TRBV10-3 and TRBJ1-1; TRBD1 might be the D gene, on 5 matching bases. The sample taken for sequencing was ileal tissue. The receptor was isolated from an adult with Crohn's disease. This receptor carries the CDR3 CAISAVVQGNTEAFF. The DNA sequence is TGTGCCATCAGTGCTGTTGTCCAGGGTAACACTGAAGCTTTCTTT.